This T cell receptor beta chain was sequenced in a study of shared T cell receptors in the human thymus. Measured with immunoSEQ multiplex PCR; TCRdb has only the in-frame clones, and not every one. Among some 660,000 clones, about 87% were seen once, and the ten largest hold 0.0094%. Germline V CDR1 and CDR2: SQVTM, ANQGSEA. V was pared by 5 bases and J by 0 bases, with 3 bases of the junction left unmatched. This CDR3 contains 14 residues. The same sample was also used in a study of human thymus T cells. From that second work: Thymic and blood repertoires appeared to show biased V and J gene usage.

This TCR came from a boy under two years old with a congenital heart defect. What was sequenced was thymocytes. V gene TRBV29-1 combines with J gene TRBJ2-2, with TRBD1 matching over 7 bases. The CDR3 nucleotides are TGCAGCGTTCCCGGGACAGCGAACACCGGGGAGCTGTTTTTT. Amino acids: CSVPGTANTGELFF.